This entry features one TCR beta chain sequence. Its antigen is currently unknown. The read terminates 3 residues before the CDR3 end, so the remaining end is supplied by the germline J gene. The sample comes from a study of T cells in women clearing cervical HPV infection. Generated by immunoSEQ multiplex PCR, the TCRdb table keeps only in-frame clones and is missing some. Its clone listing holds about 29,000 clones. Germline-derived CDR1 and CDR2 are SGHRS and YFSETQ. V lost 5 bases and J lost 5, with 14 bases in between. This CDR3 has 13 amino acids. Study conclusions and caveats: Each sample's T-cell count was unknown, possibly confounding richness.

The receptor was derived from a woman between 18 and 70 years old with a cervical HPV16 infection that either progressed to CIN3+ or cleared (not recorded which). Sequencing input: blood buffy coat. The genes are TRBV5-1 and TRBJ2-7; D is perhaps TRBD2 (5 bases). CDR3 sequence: CASSTRPPDEQYF. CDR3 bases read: TGCGCCAGCAGTACTAGGCCCCCTGACGAG.